This T cell receptor beta chain was captured in a study of identical twins. Overall study results and limits: Shared out-of-frame alpha sequences (those common to twins) showed excess low generation probability. The abundant beta clonotypes from cord blood had fewer insertions, and memory repertoires had none of this.

In germline, CDR1 is SEHNR, CDR2 FQNEAQ (reference sequence). Deletions cut 3 bases from V and 2 bases from J, with 11 bases between. The CDR3 is 14 residues long. Of note for this clonotype: Its antigen is currently unknown.

From the 5' RACE reads, TCRdb called clonotypes with MiXCR, one entry per CDR3 protein. The sample lists some 760,000 distinct CDR3 sequences, 18% occurring once. These sequences were also reported in another study, on T cells expressing NK-cell markers.

Source material: PBMCs. The chain is built from TRBV7-9 and TRBJ2-7; D is possibly TRBD1 (5 bases). The sequence came from a woman between 18 and 29 years old in good health. CDR3 nucleotides: TGTGCCAGCAGCTTTAGCACAGGCACCTACGAGCAGTACTTC. Translation gives CASSFSTGTYEQYF.